This paragraph reports one T cell receptor (beta chain). Its antigen is as yet unknown. This sample was taken from a study of radiation and T cells in renal cell carcinoma. Study-wide points: Baseline intratumoral clonotype presence is unknown without pretreatment biopsies. In blood, top tumor clones expanded by 2 weeks, shrinking by 4.

The CDR3 has 14 amino acids. Trimming shortened V by 2 bases and J by 4 bases, and 12 bases separated the two germline ends. Germline loops: CDR1 SGHNT, CDR2 YYREEE (reference sequence). Repertoires were generated with immunoSEQ multiplex PCR, while TCRdb's copy carries only in-frame clones and drops some. The sample carries about 130,000 clones, around 80% recorded once. Regarding time point: blood 2 weeks post-SBRT. This sample's treatment: 15 Gy SBRT to primary tumor, nephrectomy 4 weeks later. The TCR sequence derives from a man aged 50 or older with renal cell carcinoma. The sample in question was blood, obtained from a patient whose treatment included radiotherapy and nephrectomy. The rearrangement uses TRBV5-4 and TRBJ2-5; D is tentatively TRBD1 or TRBD2 (6 bases each). The CDR3 nucleotides are TGTGCCAGCAGCTTTTTCGGAGGGGGAGAGACCCAGTACTTC. Protein: CASSFFGGGETQYF. Full variable domain (rest looked up from reference TRBV5-4 and TRBJ2-5): ETGVTQSPTHLIKTRGQQVTLRCSSQSGHNTVSWYQQALGQGPQFIFQYYREEENGRGNFPPRFSGLQFPNYSSELNVNALELDDSALYLCASSFFGGGETQYFGPGTRLLVL.